This T cell receptor (beta chain) was profiled in a study of T cells in Graves' hyperthyroidism and ophthalmopathy. Using RNA transcripts as the source, TCR beta CDR3 regions were amplified. HTBI primers were used for first-round RT-PCR of the TCR CDR3. TCRdb re-called the multiplex PCR reads with MiXCR, one entry per CDR3 protein. The table records approximately 200,000 distinct CDR3 sequences, around 16% of them present only once. Patients aged 18 to 65 had newly diagnosed hyperthyroidism lasting under 2 months. Uncontrolled infection, other autoimmune disease, pregnancy and lactation each barred patients from inclusion. There are many counts of this clonotype. Its antigen remains unknown. Study observations and caveats: Model predictions of ophthalmopathy came a median around 6.5 months before onset. Blood samples included most of the expanded thyroid clonotypes exceeding 0.001.

Per germline, CDR1 MNHNS and CDR2 SASEGT. The CDR3 contains 17 residues. Trimming pared 5 bases from V and 2 bases from J, leaving 22 bases between. Sample: blood. The TCR sequence derives from a man aged 35 to 55 with Graves' hyperthyroidism. This rearrangement joins TRBV6-1 to TRBJ2-7; possible D gene TRBD1, 7 bases. For the CDR3, the DNA is TGTGCCAGCAGTCGACCCCTATGGCGGGACAGTCCCTACGAGCAGTACTTC. Encoded protein: CASSRPLWRDSPYEQYF.